This is a list of T cell receptor beta chains from one sample in a study of shared clonotypes between healthy human individuals. Assay: immunoSEQ multiplex PCR; the TCRdb copy retains only in-frame clones and omits some. The sample records approximately 2,000,000 clones, 85% to 95% being singletons. Sequenced material: naive CD4+ T cells from PBMCs. All receptors come from a man younger than 30 in good health. Some clones in this sample may be carry-over from other donors' samples. The CDR3 runs from the conserved cysteine through the conserved F or W. Each record gives: D gene, J gene, clone size, V gene, CDR3 DNA, CDR3 protein. A D gene is named only where the DNA matches it firmly. The size of a clone is reported for some rows only, either as once, few or many, or as a class for expanded clones.

D gene: TRBD1; J gene: TRBJ1-5; clone size: .; V gene: TRBV28; CDR3 DNA: TGTGCCAGCACAATGACAGGGCCTCAGCCCCAGCATTTT; CDR3 protein: CASTMTGPQPQHF
D gene: TRBD1; J gene: TRBJ1-1; clone size: .; V gene: TRBV5-8; CDR3 DNA: TGTGCCAGCAGGTTACAGGGGGTTGGTACTGAAGCTTTCTTT; CDR3 protein: CASRLQGVGTEAFF
D gene: .; J gene: TRBJ2-2; clone size: .; V gene: TRBV5-8; CDR3 DNA: TGTGCCAGCAGTCGCCATCGTGGCACCGGGGAGCTGTTTTTT; CDR3 protein: CASSRHRGTGELFF
D gene: TRBD2; J gene: TRBJ2-7; clone size: .; V gene: TRBV6-6; CDR3 DNA: TGTGCCAGCAGTTATCCAGCGGGAGGGCCTACCTACGAGCAGTACTTC; CDR3 protein: CASSYPAGGPTYEQYF
D gene: TRBD1; J gene: TRBJ2-7; clone size: .; V gene: TRBV5-1; CDR3 DNA: TGCGCCAGCAGCCGGTCCGGGACAGGGCCCTACGAGCAGTACTTC; CDR3 protein: CASSRSGTGPYEQYF
D gene: .; J gene: TRBJ2-7; clone size: .; V gene: TRBV28; CDR3 DNA: TGTGCCAGCAGTCTACTACACCAGGGTTCCTACGAGCAGTACTTC; CDR3 protein: CASSLLHQGSYEQYF
D gene: .; J gene: TRBJ1-3; clone size: .; V gene: TRBV18; CDR3 DNA: TGTGCCAGCTCACCAGATATCGGCAGCACTGGAAACACCATATATTTT; CDR3 protein: CASSPDIGSTGNTIYF
D gene: TRBD2; J gene: TRBJ2-1; clone size: .; V gene: TRBV2; CDR3 DNA: TGTGCCAGCAGTGGGACTAGCGGGAGTGGGAATGAGCAGTTCTTC; CDR3 protein: CASSGTSGSGNEQFF
D gene: .; J gene: TRBJ2-7; clone size: .; V gene: TRBV7-9; CDR3 DNA: TGTGCCAGCAAACGGGACACCCCCTACGAGCAGTACTTC; CDR3 protein: CASKRDTPYEQYF
D gene: TRBD2; J gene: TRBJ2-1; clone size: .; V gene: TRBV6-1; CDR3 DNA: TGTGCCAGCAGTGTTCTACCCGGGACTAGCGGGAGCAACAATGAGCAGTTCTTC; CDR3 protein: CASSVLPGTSGSNNEQFF
D gene: TRBD2; J gene: TRBJ2-3; clone size: .; V gene: TRBV11-2; CDR3 DNA: TGTGCCAGCAGCCTTAGCGGGGCCACAGATACGCAGTATTTT; CDR3 protein: CASSLSGATDTQYF
D gene: .; J gene: TRBJ1-5; clone size: .; V gene: TRBV5-1; CDR3 DNA: TGCGCCAGCAGCTTGGAGGGGGGAGGGCCCCAGCATTTT; CDR3 protein: CASSLEGGGPQHF
D gene: .; J gene: TRBJ1-1; clone size: .; V gene: TRBV19; CDR3 DNA: TGTGCCAGTAGTAACCCGGGGACTGAAGCTTTCTTT; CDR3 protein: CASSNPGTEAFF
D gene: TRBD1; J gene: TRBJ2-5; clone size: .; V gene: TRBV6-5; CDR3 DNA: TGTGCCAGCAGATACCGACAGGGGGCGAAAGAGACCCAGTACTTC; CDR3 protein: CASRYRQGAKETQYF
D gene: .; J gene: TRBJ2-1; clone size: .; V gene: TRBV7-3; CDR3 DNA: TGTGCCAGCAGCTTAACCCCATTATCCAACAATGAGCAGTTCTTC; CDR3 protein: CASSLTPLSNNEQFF
D gene: .; J gene: TRBJ2-7; clone size: once; V gene: TRBV29-1; CDR3 DNA: TGCAGCGTTGGCCCCTCCGGGAGTCACTACGAGCAGTACTTC; CDR3 protein: CSVGPSGSHYEQYF
D gene: TRBD2; J gene: TRBJ2-1; clone size: .; V gene: TRBV4-1; CDR3 DNA: TGCGCCAGCAGCCCGGACTCAGCGGGACGGTTCAATGAGCAGTTCTTC; CDR3 protein: CASSPDSAGRFNEQFF
D gene: TRBD1; J gene: TRBJ2-7; clone size: .; V gene: TRBV7-9; CDR3 DNA: TGTGCCAGCAGCTTTACAGGGGGCTACGAGCAGTACTTC; CDR3 protein: CASSFTGGYEQYF
D gene: TRBD1; J gene: TRBJ1-1; clone size: .; V gene: TRBV5-1; CDR3 DNA: TGCGCCAGCAGCTTGGTTACAGGGGCTTACACTGAAGCTTTCTTT; CDR3 protein: CASSLVTGAYTEAFF
D gene: TRBD1; J gene: TRBJ1-2; clone size: .; V gene: TRBV9; CDR3 DNA: TGTGCCAGCAGCGTAGCTTCCATAGGACAGGGCGGGAACTATGGCTACACCTTC; CDR3 protein: CASSVASIGQGGNYGYTF
D gene: .; J gene: TRBJ2-3; clone size: .; V gene: TRBV4-1; CDR3 DNA: TGCGCCAGCAGCCACCCCAGAGGGCCGTCAACCCCAGATACGCAGTATTTT; CDR3 protein: CASSHPRGPSTPDTQYF
D gene: TRBD1; J gene: TRBJ1-4; clone size: .; V gene: TRBV29-1; CDR3 DNA: TGCAGCGTGGGAGGACAGGGGAGCAATGAAAAACTGTTTTTT; CDR3 protein: CSVGGQGSNEKLFF
D gene: .; J gene: TRBJ1-1; clone size: .; V gene: TRBV18; CDR3 DNA: TGTGCCAGCTCCCCGGGGGAAAGGGGCACTGAAGCTTTCTTT; CDR3 protein: CASSPGERGTEAFF
D gene: .; J gene: TRBJ1-2; clone size: .; V gene: TRBV2; CDR3 DNA: TGTGCCAGCAGTGAAGCGGTCAACTATGGCTACACCTTC; CDR3 protein: CASSEAVNYGYTF
D gene: TRBD2; J gene: TRBJ2-2; clone size: .; V gene: TRBV6-6; CDR3 DNA: TGTGCCAGCCAGACTAGCGGGATTTCGAACACCGGGGAGCTGTTTTTT; CDR3 protein: CASQTSGISNTGELFF
D gene: TRBD2; J gene: TRBJ2-3; clone size: .; V gene: TRBV5-6; CDR3 DNA: TGTGCCAGCAGCGCCCTGTCAGGGCTAGCGGGAGTCGCAGATACGCAGTATTTT; CDR3 protein: CASSALSGLAGVADTQYF